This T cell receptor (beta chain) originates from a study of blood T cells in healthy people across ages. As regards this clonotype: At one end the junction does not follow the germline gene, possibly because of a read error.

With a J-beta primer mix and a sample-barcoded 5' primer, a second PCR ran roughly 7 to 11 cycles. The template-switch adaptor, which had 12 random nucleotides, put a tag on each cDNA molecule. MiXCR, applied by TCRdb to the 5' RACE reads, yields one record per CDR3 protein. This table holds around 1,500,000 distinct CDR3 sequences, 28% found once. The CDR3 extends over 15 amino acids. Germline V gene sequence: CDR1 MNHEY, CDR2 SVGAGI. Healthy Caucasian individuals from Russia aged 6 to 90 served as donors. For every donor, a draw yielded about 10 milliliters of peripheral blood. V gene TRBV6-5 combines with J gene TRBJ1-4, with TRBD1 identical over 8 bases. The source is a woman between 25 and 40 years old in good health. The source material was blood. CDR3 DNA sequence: TGTGCCAGCAACCCACGACAGGGGCGCAATGAAAAACGGTTTTTT. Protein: CASNPRQGRNEKRFF.